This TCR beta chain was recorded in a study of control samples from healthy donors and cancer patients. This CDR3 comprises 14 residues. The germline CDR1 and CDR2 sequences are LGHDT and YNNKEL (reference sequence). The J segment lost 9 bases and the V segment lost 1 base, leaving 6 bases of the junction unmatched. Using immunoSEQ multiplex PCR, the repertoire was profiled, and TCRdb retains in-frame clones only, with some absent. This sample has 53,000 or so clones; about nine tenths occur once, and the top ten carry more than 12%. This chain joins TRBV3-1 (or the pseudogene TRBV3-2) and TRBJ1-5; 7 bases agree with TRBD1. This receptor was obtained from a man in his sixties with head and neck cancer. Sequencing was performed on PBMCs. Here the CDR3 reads CASSQGVQGRPQHF. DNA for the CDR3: TGTGCCAGCAGCCAAGGAGTACAGGGGAGGCCCCAGCATTTT.